The entry below describes one TCR beta chain. In its sample, this clonotype was seen many times. Which antigen it targets is not known. Qualities for individual bases were not recorded, and no much larger clone is one base off. All donors were healthy Caucasians. Three pairs of female monozygotic twins, all aged roughly 18 to 29 years, were included in the twin cohort. CD4+ and CD8+ T cell populations were isolated with positive isolation kits from Invitrogen. The method behind the library was 5' RACE. The instrument given in TCRdb is Illumina HiSeq 2000. Template switching introduced a universal primer binding site; the final cDNA contained a unique molecular identifier, enabling accurate counting of TCR cDNA molecules. Specific primers in the conserved constant-segment region were used to synthesize first-strand cDNA for TCR alpha and beta chains. To control for contamination, every cDNA library carried two barcodes: a SMART-Mk sample barcode plus Illumina barcodes. TruSeq adapter sequences, together with Illumina sample barcodes, were added in two successive PCR steps. TCR alpha and beta cDNA libraries were sequenced on the Illumina HiSeq platform with custom primers. The paper's processing steps were these. Raw reads were processed with MiGEC to extract unique molecular identifiers, and MiXCR was used to determine CDR3 positions. Recombination models were inferred per individual with the repgenHMM and IGoR tools using an EM algorithm. The tcR package in R was used for shared clonotype analysis, with sharing normalized by the product of cloneset sizes. To study raw recombination without the effects of thymic and clonal selection, out-of-frame nonproductive sequences were analyzed. The raw public data were reprocessed by TCRdb itself: fastp quality trimming at Q25, MiXCR clonotype calling, in-frame beta chains only. All rows with the same CDR3 protein become a single entry with the most common DNA and genes. The authors' filters were not applied to this entry. The sample data list hundreds of thousands of distinct CDR3 sequences, and 10% to 15% of these were observed just once. Around 7.8% of the sample belongs to the ten largest clones.

This record belongs to a study of identical twins (dated by TCRdb to about 2016). Notes on the research overall: TCR alpha and beta repertoires from monozygotic twins, unrelated adults of various ages and cord blood were deep-sequenced to test whether fetal clonotypes persist. Replicate twin experiments were performed at different times using different library preparation protocols to rule out contamination.

The study at large found these results: Because the same donors could not be followed over many years, the conclusions depended on cross-sectional statistical analysis. A weaker excess of twin sharing was found in beta out-of-frame sequences because the signal-to-noise ratio was lowered by fewer shared sequences. Compared with coincidental sharing between unrelated individuals, out-of-frame TCR alpha sequences shared between twins had an excess of sequences with low generation probability. Zero-insertion analyses could be partly confounded by invariant T cells such as MAIT and iNKT, although diverse VJ usage argued against such confounding for most clonotypes. Abundant cord blood beta clonotypes had fewer insertions, young adult naive repertoires showed a similar but weaker trend, and memory repertoires showed no such trend. Recombination models systematically underestimated out-of-frame TCR alpha sharing in monozygotic twins but agreed with sharing between unrelated individuals.

V gives up 3 bases and J gives up 0 bases, and the segment between their germline ends measures 16 bases. The CDR3 covers 16 residues, taking in both the cysteine and the phenylalanine. Only the CDR3 part of the read is kept: 48 bases, read in frame from the first base. CDR1 and CDR2 were assigned from the germline V gene (reference sequence) as DFQATT and SNEGSKA. The same data also went into a second study, on yellow fever vaccine responses in identical twins. The second study also describes: The T cell response to vaccination in identical twins was reported by the authors to appear partly convergent and partly personalized. In the study, vaccine-responding T cell clones were precisely tracked in identical twins.

The sequenced material came from CD8+ T cells sorted from blood. The rearranged segments are TRBV20-1 and TRBJ2-3; the D gene is perhaps TRBD1 or TRBD2, each of them matching over 5 bases. The source is a woman aged 18-30 years in good health. This receptor has the CDR3 CSASLSLGESTDTQYF. The DNA sequence reads TGCAGTGCTAGTTTGTCGTTGGGGGAAAGCACAGATACGCAGTATTTT.